Below are 17 T cell receptor beta chains sequenced from a single sample in a study of blood T cell repertoires in COVID-19. Clones were read by immunoSEQ multiplex PCR, and TCRdb kept only the in-frame ones, dropping some. The table shows roughly 100,000 clones, with 70% to 85% occurring only once. Sequencing was done on a sample of peripheral blood. All receptors come from a man in his sixties with active or convalescent COVID-19.

The chain has TRBV29-1 and TRBJ2-4; possible D gene TRBD1, 6 bases. The V end lost 7 bases, the J end lost 0 bases, and 13 bases lay between the germline ends. CDR3 length equals 14 residues. CDR1 and CDR2 (germline): SQVTM, ANQGSEA. In DNA, the CDR3 is TGCAGCGCCCTTACAGGGTTAGCCAAAAACATTCAGTACTTC. Its protein is CSALTGLAKNIQYF.

This clone was counted ten times or more. The rearrangement links TRBV5-4 to TRBJ2-3; D unresolved. Germline-derived CDR1 and CDR2 are SGHNT and YYREEE (reference sequence). CDR3 length: 15 amino acids. Trimming stripped 4 bases from V and 3 bases from J, with 15 bases between. The CDR3 nucleotides are TGTGCCAGCAGCCACCCCGGTACAGAGACAGATACGCAGTATTTT. Translating it yields CASSHPGTETDTQYF.

The V gene is TRBV2, the J gene TRBJ2-3; D is perhaps TRBD2 (5 bases). The CDR3 is 14 amino acids. Trimming took off 8 bases at V and 2 bases at J, with 14 bases between the two ends. From germline, CDR1 is SNHLY and CDR2 FYNNEI. The CDR3 protein is CASRGTDNTDTQYF. In nucleotides, the CDR3 is TGTGCCAGCCGGGGAACAGATAACACAGATACGCAGTATTTT. Drawing the rest from reference TRBV2 and TRBJ2-3, the complete variable domain is EPEVTQTPSHQVTQMGQEVILRCVPISNHLYFYWYRQILGQKVEFLVSFYNNEISEKSEIFDDQFSVERPDGSNFTLKIRSTKLEDSAMYFCASRGTDNTDTQYFGPGTRLTVL.

The chain employs TRBV6-5 and TRBJ1-6; D is undetermined. This CDR3 spans 13 amino acids. The V end was cut by 0 bases, the J end by 10 bases, with 7 bases between. Germline-derived CDR1 and CDR2 are MNHEY and SVGAGI. CDR3 protein: CASSYSAISPLHF. The CDR3 DNA follows: TGTGCCAGCAGTTACTCGGCAATATCACCCCTCCACTTT.

V is TRBV18 and J is TRBJ2-7; TRBD1 matches at 11 bases. This CDR3 is built from 15 residues. V dropped 0 bases and J dropped 2; count of bases not matched to a gene: 0. Germline V gene data show CDR1 as KGHSH and CDR2 as LQKENI. The CDR3 sequence: CASSPPGQGAYEQYF. In DNA form, the CDR3 reads TGTGCCAGCTCACCACCGGGACAGGGGGCCTACGAGCAGTACTTC.

The rearrangement joins TRBV27 to TRBJ2-3, with a possible D match to TRBD2 (6 bases). V was cut by 5 bases and J by 2 bases, with 17 bases left in between. The CDR3 has 16 residues. Per the germline V gene, CDR1 is MNHEY and CDR2 is SMNVEV (reference sequence). The CDR3 bases are TGTGCCAGCAGTCCATCACTAGGAGGGGCCACAGATACGCAGTATTTT. Encoded protein: CASSPSLGGATDTQYF.

The CDR3 sequence: CASRGRPGTSGTYEQYV. CDR3 DNA: TGCGCCAGCAGGGGAAGGCCCGGGACTAGCGGTACCTACGAGCAGTACGTC. This chain uses TRBV5-1 with TRBJ2-7, with TRBD2 matching over 11 bases. The CDR3 length is 17 residues. J lost 2 bases, V lost 5 bases, and 12 bases had no gene match. In germline, CDR1 is SGHRS, CDR2 YFSETQ.

V gene TRBV6-5 combines with J gene TRBJ2-2; 9 nucleotides agree with TRBD1. Trimming took 5 bases from V and 6 from J; bases not matched to a gene: 7. This CDR3 comprises 15 residues. Germline-derived CDR1 and CDR2 are MNHEY and SVGAGI. As DNA, the CDR3 is TGTGCCAGCAGTCGGGACAGGGCATCGTCCGGGGAGCTGTTTTTT. Residues: CASSRDRASSGELFF.

In this sample, this clone turned up a few times. CDR3: CASSPRGGGGYGYTF. In nucleotides, the CDR3 is TGTGCCAGTAGTCCCCGAGGAGGGGGCGGCTATGGCTACACCTTC. The rearrangement joins TRBV19 to TRBJ1-2, with 7 bases identical to TRBD1. The CDR3 consists of 15 residues. Looked up from germline, CDR1 is LNHDA and CDR2 is SQIVND (reference sequence). V lost 5 bases and J lost 4; bases outside the gene matches: 10.

This clone showed up just a few times. The chain links TRBV4-3 to TRBJ2-3, with TRBD2 matching 7 bases. Germline CDR1 LGHNA, CDR2 YSLEER. This CDR3 spans 16 amino acids. V shed 1 base, J shed 0 bases, and the junction held 4 bases outside the gene matches. The CDR3 protein is CASSQAPAGSTDTQYF. CDR3 in DNA: TGCGCCAGCAGCCAAGCCCCAGCGGGAAGCACAGATACGCAGTATTTT.

V is TRBV4-1 and J is TRBJ2-1, with 8 bases identical to TRBD2. This CDR3 is built from 16 residues. V shed 2 bases, J shed 3 bases, and the junction held 6 bases outside the gene matches. The germline V gene encodes CDR1 MGHRA and CDR2 YSYEKL. CDR3 residues: CASSQNLAGLYNEQFF. In nucleotides, the CDR3 is TGCGCCAGCAGCCAAAATCTAGCGGGCCTCTACAATGAGCAGTTCTTC.

This clone was observed a single time. The chain joins TRBV5-4 to TRBJ1-5, with 10 bases that match TRBD1. The CDR3 has 14 amino acids. In germline, CDR1 is SGHNT, CDR2 YYREEE (reference sequence). The trim removed 4 bases at V and 9 bases at J, leaving 7 bases unmatched. As DNA, the CDR3 is TGTGCCAGCAGCCGACAGGGGGCACATGGGCCCCAGCATTTT. Translated, it gives CASSRQGAHGPQHF.

The chain is built from TRBV9 and TRBJ1-2, with 9 bases identical to TRBD1. The length of the CDR3 is 15 residues. Germline V CDR1 and CDR2: SGDLS, YYNGEE. Germline trimming cut 4 bases from V and 6 bases from J; bases unmatched to any gene: 10. The DNA of the CDR3 is TGTGCCAGCAGCTCCCGGGACAGGGATTCGGATGGCTACACCTTC. This translates into CASSSRDRDSDGYTF.

The rearrangement links TRBV5-1 to TRBJ2-5; TRBD2 matches at 7 bases. The CDR3 sequence is 15 residues long. The germline gives CDR1 SGHRS, CDR2 YFSETQ. The trim removed 4 bases at V and 5 bases at J, leaving 11 bases unmatched. CDR3 residues: CASSPFPGAGETQYF. CDR3 nucleotide sequence: TGCGCCAGCAGCCCTTTCCCCGGAGCGGGGGAGACCCAGTACTTC.

The genes are TRBV7-2 and TRBJ2-3; 7 bases fit TRBD1. Germline lookup yields CDR1 SGHTA and CDR2 FQGNSA. The CDR3 spans 14 residues. V lost 5 bases, J lost 4 bases, and 6 bases stayed unmatched. The CDR3 region has the DNA TGTGCCAGCAGCAGAGGGGGCCTTCCAGATACGCAGTATTTT. The encoded protein is CASSRGGLPDTQYF.

V and J are TRBV9 and TRBJ2-7; 14 bases align to TRBD2. This CDR3 has 15 amino acids. From germline, CDR1 is SGDLS and CDR2 YYNGEE. The junction had 7 bases not matched to a gene; V was cut back by 4 bases and J by 7 bases. This chain's CDR3 is CASSTGTSGSIEQYF. CDR3 DNA: TGTGCCAGCAGCACCGGGACTAGCGGGAGCATAGAGCAGTACTTC.

This rearrangement joins TRBV19 to TRBJ2-3; 7 positions agree with TRBD1. This CDR3 has 14 amino acids. V dropped 7 bases and J dropped 3; count of bases not matched to a gene: 7. Germline CDR1 is LNHDA and CDR2 is SQIVND (reference sequence). DNA for the CDR3: TGTGCCAGTACTACCAGGGGGTGGACAGATACGCAGTATTTT. This encodes CASTTRGWTDTQYF.